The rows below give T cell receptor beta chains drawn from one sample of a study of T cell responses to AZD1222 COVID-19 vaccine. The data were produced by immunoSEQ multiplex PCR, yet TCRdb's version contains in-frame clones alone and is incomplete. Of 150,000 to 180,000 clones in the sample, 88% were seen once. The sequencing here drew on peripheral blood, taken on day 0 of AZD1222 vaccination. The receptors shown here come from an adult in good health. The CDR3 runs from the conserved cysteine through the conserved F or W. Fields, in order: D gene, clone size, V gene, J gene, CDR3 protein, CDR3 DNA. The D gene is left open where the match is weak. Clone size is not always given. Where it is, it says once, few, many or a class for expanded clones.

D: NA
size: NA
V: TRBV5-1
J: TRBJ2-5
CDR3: CASSLAGGGETQYF
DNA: TGCGCCAGCAGCTTGGCCGGGGGTGGAGAGACCCAGTACTTC

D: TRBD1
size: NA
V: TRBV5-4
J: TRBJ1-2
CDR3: CASSLPPNRGDYGYTF
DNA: TGTGCCAGCAGCTTACCACCTAACAGGGGAGACTATGGCTACACCTTC

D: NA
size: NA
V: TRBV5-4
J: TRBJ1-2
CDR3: CASSLAWGDGYTF
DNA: TGTGCCAGCAGCTTGGCCTGGGGGGATGGCTACACCTTC

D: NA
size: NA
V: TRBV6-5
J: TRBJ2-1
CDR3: CASRGVHFLNEQFF
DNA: TGTGCCAGCCGAGGGGTCCACTTCCTCAATGAGCAGTTCTTC

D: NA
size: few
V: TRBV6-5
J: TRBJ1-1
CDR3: CASSYRAVNTEAFF
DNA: TGTGCCAGCAGTTATCGGGCGGTGAACACTGAAGCTTTCTTT

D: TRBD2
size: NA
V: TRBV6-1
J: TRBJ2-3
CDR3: CASSELLAGGKDTQYF
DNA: TGTGCCAGCAGTGAACTACTGGCGGGGGGGAAAGATACGCAGTATTTT

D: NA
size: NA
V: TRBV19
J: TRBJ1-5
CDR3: CASSIVPGSNQPQHF
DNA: TGTGCCAGTAGTATAGTGCCGGGTAGCAATCAGCCCCAGCATTTT

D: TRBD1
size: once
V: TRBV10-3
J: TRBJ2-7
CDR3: CAISDVRQGNGEQYF
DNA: TGTGCCATCAGTGACGTAAGACAGGGGAACGGCGAGCAGTACTTC

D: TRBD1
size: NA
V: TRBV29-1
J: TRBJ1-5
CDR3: CSVGGTGGQPQHF
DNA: TGCAGCGTCGGGGGGACAGGGGGTCAGCCCCAGCATTTT

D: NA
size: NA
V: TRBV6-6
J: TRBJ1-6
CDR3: CASSSSGTYNSPLHF
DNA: TGTGCCAGTAGTTCCTCAGGGACCTATAATTCACCCCTCCACTTT

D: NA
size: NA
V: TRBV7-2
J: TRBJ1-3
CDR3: CASSFGPVLSGNTIYF
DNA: TGTGCCAGCAGCTTTGGGCCGGTGCTCTCTGGAAACACCATATATTTT

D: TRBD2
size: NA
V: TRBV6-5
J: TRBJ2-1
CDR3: CASSSTSGEYNEQFF
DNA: TGTGCCAGCAGCTCGACTAGCGGGGAGTACAATGAGCAGTTCTTC

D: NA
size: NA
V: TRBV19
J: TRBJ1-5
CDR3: CATAGGSGQPQHF
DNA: TGTGCCACCGCGGGGGGGTCGGGGCAGCCCCAGCATTTT

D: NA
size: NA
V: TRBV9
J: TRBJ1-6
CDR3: CASSVEGSYNSPLHF
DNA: TGTGCCAGCAGCGTAGAAGGCTCCTATAATTCACCCCTCCACTTT

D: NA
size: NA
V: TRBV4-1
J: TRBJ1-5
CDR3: CASSQVAEYSNQPQHF
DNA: TGCGCCAGCAGCCAAGTGGCGGAGTATAGCAATCAGCCCCAGCATTTT

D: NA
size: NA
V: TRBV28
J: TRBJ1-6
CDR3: CASRPGRTNSPLHF
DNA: TGTGCCAGCAGACCGGGACGGACGAATTCACCCCTCCACTTT

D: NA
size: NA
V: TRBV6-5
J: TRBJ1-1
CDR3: CASRSTLNTEAFF
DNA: TGTGCCAGCAGATCGACCCTGAACACTGAAGCTTTCTTT

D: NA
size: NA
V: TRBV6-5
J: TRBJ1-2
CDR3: CATSGGDNYGYTF
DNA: TGTGCCACCTCGGGGGGAGATAACTATGGCTACACCTTC

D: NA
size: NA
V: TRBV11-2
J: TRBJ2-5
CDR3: CASSFGDTETQYF
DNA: TGTGCCAGCAGCTTCGGGGACACGGAGACCCAGTACTTC

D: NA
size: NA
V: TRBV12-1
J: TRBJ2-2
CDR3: CASSLGTSGGANTGELFF
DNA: TGTGCCAGCAGCTTGGGGACTAGCGGGGGGGCCAACACCGGGGAGCTGTTTTTT

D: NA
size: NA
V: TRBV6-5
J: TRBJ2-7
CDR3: CASSPDSQWYEQYF
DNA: TGTGCCAGCAGCCCGGACAGCCAATGGTACGAGCAGTACTTC

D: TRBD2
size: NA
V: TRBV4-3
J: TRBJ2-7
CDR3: CASSQDIAGEILAYEQYF
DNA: TGCGCCAGCAGCCAAGATATAGCGGGGGAGATCCTAGCATACGAGCAGTACTTC

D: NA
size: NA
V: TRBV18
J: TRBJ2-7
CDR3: CASSGGTAHSYEQYF
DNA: TGTGCCAGCTCAGGGGGGACAGCTCACTCCTACGAGCAGTACTTC

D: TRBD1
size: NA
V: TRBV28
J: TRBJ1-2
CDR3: CASSPGQAAMFGYTF
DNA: TGTGCCAGCAGTCCAGGACAGGCCGCTATGTTTGGCTACACCTTC

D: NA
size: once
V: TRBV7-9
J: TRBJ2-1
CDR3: CASSEGLYNEQFF
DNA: TGTGCCAGCAGCGAAGGCCTATACAATGAGCAGTTCTTC

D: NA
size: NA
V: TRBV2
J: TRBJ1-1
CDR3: CASREGVNTEAFF
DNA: TGTGCCAGCAGGGAGGGCGTTAACACTGAAGCTTTCTTT

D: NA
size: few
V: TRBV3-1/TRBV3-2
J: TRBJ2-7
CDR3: CASSSEGYEQYF
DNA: TGTGCCAGCAGCTCCGAGGGTTACGAGCAGTACTTC

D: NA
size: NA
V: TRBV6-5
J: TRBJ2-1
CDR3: CASSSRDGNNEQFF
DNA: TGTGCCAGCAGTTCCCGGGACGGCAACAATGAGCAGTTCTTC

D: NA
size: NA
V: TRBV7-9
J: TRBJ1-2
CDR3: CASSLGQHNYGYTF
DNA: TGTGCCAGCAGCTTGGGACAACATAACTATGGCTACACCTTC

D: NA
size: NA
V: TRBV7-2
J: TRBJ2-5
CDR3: CASSLVAETQYF
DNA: TGTGCCAGCAGCTTAGTAGCAGAGACCCAGTACTTC

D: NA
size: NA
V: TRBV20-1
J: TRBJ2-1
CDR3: CSASLAGVMGEQFF
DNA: TGCAGTGCTAGTTTGGCAGGGGTTATGGGAGAGCAGTTCTTC